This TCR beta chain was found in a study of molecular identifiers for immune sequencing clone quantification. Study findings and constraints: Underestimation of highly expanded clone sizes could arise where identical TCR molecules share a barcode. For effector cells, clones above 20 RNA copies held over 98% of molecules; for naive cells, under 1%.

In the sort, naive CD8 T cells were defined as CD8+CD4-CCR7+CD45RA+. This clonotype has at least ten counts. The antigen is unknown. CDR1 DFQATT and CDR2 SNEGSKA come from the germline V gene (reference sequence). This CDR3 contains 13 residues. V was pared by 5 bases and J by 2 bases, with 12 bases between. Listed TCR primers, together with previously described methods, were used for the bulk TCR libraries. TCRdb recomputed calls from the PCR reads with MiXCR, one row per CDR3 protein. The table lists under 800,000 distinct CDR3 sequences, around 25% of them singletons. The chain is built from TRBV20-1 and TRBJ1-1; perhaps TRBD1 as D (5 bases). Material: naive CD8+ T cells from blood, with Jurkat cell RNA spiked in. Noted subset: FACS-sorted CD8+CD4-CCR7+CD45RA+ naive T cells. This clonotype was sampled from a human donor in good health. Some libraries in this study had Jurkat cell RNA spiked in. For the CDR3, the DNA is TGCAGTGCTCTAGACAGCGATAACACTGAAGCTTTCTTT. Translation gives CSALDSDNTEAFF.